This TCR beta chain was recovered during a study of cytomegalovirus exposure and HLA in healthy donors. Study details: The roughly 120 million unique TCR beta sequences, from 150 million to 200 million T cells, were found by an earlier analysis. The study, taken as a whole, reports: In a later analysis, V- and J-gene trimming of beta chains associated with a DCLRE1C missense variant, replicated independently. Common viral pathogens (according to a later analysis) appeared linked to several of the most significant clusters. The study found most TCR sequences rare, yet found some public TCRs in many donors.

The CDR3 is 10 amino acids. Germline V gene sequence: CDR1 MDHEN, CDR2 SYDVKM. Trimming cost V 6 bases and J 7 bases, with 4 bases left between them. Note on this clone: Its antigen is unidentified.

Primers: 60 Vbeta forward and 13 Jbeta reverse. TCRdb's table, derived via immunoSEQ multiplex PCR, lists solely in-frame clones and lacks some. The data show around 82,000 clones, more than 60% seen once. The specimen was PBMCs. The V and J genes are TRBV28 and TRBJ1-5; D is undetermined. This receptor was taken from a male donor in good health and CMV-seropositive. CDR3 coding DNA: TGTGCCAGCAGACAACAGCCCCAGCATTTT. Translating gives CASRQQPQHF. Variable domain in full (rest from reference TRBV28 and TRBJ1-5): DVKVTQSSRYLVKRTGEKVFLECVQDMDHENMFWYRQDPGLGLRLIYFSYDVKMKEKGDIPEGYSVSREKKERFSLILESASTNQTSMYLCASRQQPQHFGDGTRLSIL.